The source of this T cell receptor (beta chain) is a study of human T cells and chemical hapten exposure. This clonotype was seen a handful of times. TCRdb used MiXCR to reprocess the RACE reads, holding one entry per CDR3 protein. The table includes some 300,000 distinct CDR3 sequences, 5% to 6.5% detected once. Stated time point: pre-sensitization, week 0. Treatment described: therapeutic diphenylcyclopropenone sensitization with weekly scalp DPC. V shed 6 bases and J 5 bases; nucleotides not matched to a gene: 2. Germline CDR1 is MNHNY and CDR2 is SVGAGI (reference sequence). CDR3 length equals 12 residues.

The sequences come from whole blood, collected in connection with sensitization to the hapten diphenylcyclopropenone (DPC). The origin of this receptor is a woman younger than 35 with alopecia areata. Some clones in this sample may be carry-over from other donors' samples. The V and J genes are TRBV6-6 and TRBJ2-7; 9 nucleotides match TRBD1. CDR3 coding DNA: TGTGCCAGCAGCTGGACAGGGGACGAGCAGTACTTC. Its translation is CASSWTGDEQYF.